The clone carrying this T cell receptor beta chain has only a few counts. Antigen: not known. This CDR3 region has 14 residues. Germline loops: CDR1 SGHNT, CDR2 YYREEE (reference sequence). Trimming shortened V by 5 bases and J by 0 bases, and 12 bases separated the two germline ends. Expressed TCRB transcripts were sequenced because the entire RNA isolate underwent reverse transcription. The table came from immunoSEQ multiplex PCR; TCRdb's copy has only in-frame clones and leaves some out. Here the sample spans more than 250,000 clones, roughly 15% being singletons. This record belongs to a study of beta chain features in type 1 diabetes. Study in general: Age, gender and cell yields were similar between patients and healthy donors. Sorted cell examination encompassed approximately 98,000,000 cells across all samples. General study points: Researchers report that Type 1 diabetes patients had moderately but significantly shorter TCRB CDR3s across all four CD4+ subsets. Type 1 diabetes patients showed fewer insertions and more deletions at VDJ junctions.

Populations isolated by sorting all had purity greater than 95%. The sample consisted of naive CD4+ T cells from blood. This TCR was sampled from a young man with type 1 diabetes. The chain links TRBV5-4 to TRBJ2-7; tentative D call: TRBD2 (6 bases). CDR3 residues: CASRSEGFSYEQYF. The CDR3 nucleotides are TGTGCCAGCAGATCGGAGGGGTTCTCCTACGAGCAGTACTTC.